This record covers a single TCR beta chain. Authors' processing steps: Reference gene primer amplification in the assay estimated nucleated cell counts. The table came from immunoSEQ multiplex PCR; TCRdb's copy has only in-frame clones and leaves some out. V and J calls and clone size are given by that table; D and trimming were obtained from the DNA. Of approximately 300,000 clones listed, around four fifths are singletons. The V and J ends lost 0 bases and 5 bases, in that order; junction bases with no gene match: 10. Germline V gene sequence: CDR1 LGHDT, CDR2 YNNKEL (reference sequence). This CDR3 is built from 18 residues. The sample is drawn from a study of blood T cell repertoires in COVID-19. Study-level background: Acute-phase and convalescent COVID-19 samples originated in the United States, Italy and Spain. PBMCs, B-cell-depleted T cells, or T cells provided the cDNA or gDNA that made up the material.

The genes are TRBV3-1 (or the pseudogene TRBV3-2) and TRBJ2-1; 10 positions match TRBD2. The source of this sequence is a woman between 50 and 59 years old with active or convalescent COVID-19. Specimen: peripheral blood. The CDR3 region is CASSQDTAGGRADNEQFF. The CDR3 coding sequence is TGTGCCAGCAGCCAAGACACAGCGGGAGGGAGGGCCGACAATGAGCAGTTCTTC.